The 22 T cell receptor beta chains below come from one sample, sequenced in a study of CD8 T cells in Susac syndrome. When the RNA was reverse transcribed, random hexamers were used with an input of roughly 0.45 to 1 ug. TCRdb re-called the immunoSEQ multiplex PCR reads through MiXCR, storing one row per CDR3 protein. The sample consists of roughly 150,000 distinct CDR3 sequences, 95% of them appearing once. The sample was CD8+ T cells from PBMCs. These receptors were collected from a human donor with Susac syndrome.

The table lists this clonotype with a count of one. V is TRBV9 and J is TRBJ1-2; D perhaps matches TRBD1 (5 bases). The CDR3 is made up of 16 amino acids. Trimming cost V 4 bases and J 8 bases, with 24 bases left between them. Germline lookup yields CDR1 SGDLS and CDR2 YYNGEE. This CDR3 reads CASSPYPGQAGVGYTF. DNA of the CDR3: TGTGCCAGCAGCCCCTACCCAGGGCAGGCCGGTGTAGGCTACACCTTC. The whole variable domain, remainder taken from reference TRBV9 and TRBJ1-2, is DSGVTQTPKHLITATGQRVTLRCSPRSGDLSVYWYQQSLDQGLQFLIQYYNGEERAKGNILERFSAQQFPDLHSELNLSSLELGDSALYFCASSPYPGQAGVGYTFGSGTRLTVV.

The genes are TRBV20-1 and TRBJ2-1, with TRBD2 as a possible D gene (6 bases). The germline V gene encodes CDR1 DFQATT and CDR2 SNEGSKA (reference sequence). CDR3 size: 14 residues. Trimming took off 2 bases at V and 4 bases at J, with 12 bases between the two ends. CDR3 region: CSARFRGLYNEQFF. In DNA form, the CDR3 reads TGCAGTGCTAGATTTCGGGGACTTTACAATGAGCAGTTCTTC.

The chain is built from TRBV20-1 and TRBJ2-1; 7 bases align to TRBD2. The germline V gene has CDR1 DFQATT and CDR2 SNEGSKA (reference sequence). The CDR3 is made up of 14 amino acids. With 3 bases clipped from V and 0 bases from J, the junction kept 2 bases outside the gene matches. The CDR3 loop is CSARREISYNEQFF. CDR3 coding DNA: TGCAGTGCTAGGCGGGAGATCTCCTACAATGAGCAGTTCTTC.

The chain joins TRBV14 to TRBJ1-2; D is perhaps TRBD1 (5 bases). Trimming pared 2 bases from V and 0 bases from J, leaving 16 bases between. There are 17 residues in the CDR3. Germline V gene lookup returns CDR1 SGHDN and CDR2 FVKESK. The CDR3 region has the DNA TGTGCCAGCAGCCAAATTCCCGGGACGGCAGCTAACTATGGCTACACCTTC. Protein: CASSQIPGTAANYGYTF.

V and J are TRBV15 and TRBJ1-5; unclear D gene. Trimming cost V 4 bases and J 2 bases, with 6 bases left between them. The CDR3 is made up of 13 amino acids. Germline CDR1 LNHNV, CDR2 YYDKDF (reference sequence). CDR3 sequence reads: CATSTPGNQPQHF. The CDR3 nucleotides read TGTGCCACCAGCACCCCGGGCAATCAGCCCCAGCATTTT.

Written as DNA, the CDR3 is TGTGCCAGCAGCCAAGAGACCCCTGGAACGGGGGGGAATGAGCAGTTCTTC. Its translation: CASSQETPGTGGNEQFF. The rearrangement joins TRBV3-1 to TRBJ2-1; the match to TRBD2 covers 8 bases. CDR1 is LGHDT, CDR2 YNNKEL, per germline (reference sequence). The CDR3 length is 17 residues. After removal of 0 bases from V and 7 bases from J, the junction contained 11 bases not matched to a gene.

CDR3 loop: CASSLMGHTGELFF. DNA for the CDR3: TGTGCCAGCAGTTTAATGGGGCACACCGGGGAGCTGTTTTTT. V usage is TRBV27 and J usage is TRBJ2-2, with a tentative D call TRBD1 (5 bases). CDR3 size: 14 residues. CDR1 and CDR2 (germline): MNHEY, SMNVEV (reference sequence). Trimming stripped 2 bases from V and 3 bases from J, with 7 bases between.

The V and J genes are TRBV2 and TRBJ1-2; perhaps TRBD1 as D (5 bases). CDR1 and CDR2 from the germline V gene are SNHLY and FYNNEI. V was trimmed by 7 bases and J by 8 bases, leaving 11 bases between them. The CDR3 contains 11 residues. The CDR3 sequence: CASNGAGGYTF. Here the CDR3 DNA reads TGTGCCAGCAATGGGGCAGGAGGCTACACCTTC. Combining the CDR3 with reference TRBV2 and TRBJ1-2 gives the whole variable domain EPEVTQTPSHQVTQMGQEVILRCVPISNHLYFYWYRQILGQKVEFLVSFYNNEISEKSEIFDDQFSVERPDGSNFTLKIRSTKLEDSAMYFCASNGAGGYTFGSGTRLTVV.

V and J are TRBV29-1 and TRBJ2-4, with TRBD1 identical over 8 bases. CDR3 length equals 17 residues. V lost 3 bases to trimming and J lost 0 bases; unmatched junction nucleotides: 10. Germline V gene data show CDR1 as SQVTM and CDR2 as ANQGSEA. CDR3 protein: CSVDLRDRGLAKNIQYF. The CDR3 DNA is TGCAGCGTTGACCTTCGAGACAGGGGTCTAGCCAAAAACATTCAGTACTTC.

The CDR3 nucleotides read TGTGCCAGCAGCCCCCCCGAGTTGGGCTCACTGCTAGCCAAAAACATTCAGTACTTC. Translation gives CASSPPELGSLLAKNIQYF. V is TRBV11-2 and J is TRBJ2-4; D uncertain. This CDR3 comprises 19 residues. Trimming took off 5 bases at V and 0 bases at J, with 23 bases between the two ends. Germline V gene lookup returns CDR1 SGHAT and CDR2 FQNNGV. Combining the CDR3 with reference TRBV11-2 and TRBJ2-4 gives the whole variable domain EAGVAQSPRYKIIEKRQSVAFWCNPISGHATLYWYQQILGQGPKLLIQFQNNGVVDDSQLPKDRFSAERLKGVDSTLKIQPAKLEDSAVYLCASSPPELGSLLAKNIQYFGAGTRLSVL.

This clonotype was found once. The chain recombines TRBV19 with TRBJ1-2; D may be TRBD1 (5 bases). The V gene's germline CDR1 is LNHDA and CDR2 SQIVND (reference sequence). The ends were cut back, 6 bases at V and 0 bases at J, with 23 bases in the middle. This CDR3 is 18 amino acids long. Written as DNA, the CDR3 is TGTGCCAGTAGACCGCCCGGGGCTTTATCAAAAGCTAACTATGGCTACACCTTC. Its translation is CASRPPGALSKANYGYTF.

This chain uses TRBV15 with TRBJ2-3; 7 nucleotides agree with TRBD2. J lost 8 bases, V lost 0 bases, and 8 bases had no gene match. The CDR3 runs to 15 residues. Germline V gene data show CDR1 as LNHNV and CDR2 as YYDKDF (reference sequence). CDR3 sequence reads: CATSRDRGDGRTQYF. The DNA of the CDR3 is TGTGCCACCAGCAGAGATCGGGGGGACGGCCGTACGCAGTATTTT.

This chain's CDR3 is CATSRGLAGEETQYF. DNA for the CDR3: TGTGCCACCAGCAGGGGGCTAGCGGGAGAAGAGACCCAGTACTTC. This chain joins TRBV15 and TRBJ2-5; 10 nucleotides line up with TRBD2. The CDR3 has 15 amino acids. The germline V gene encodes CDR1 LNHNV and CDR2 YYDKDF (reference sequence). V dropped 3 bases and J dropped 3; count of bases not matched to a gene: 4.

The chain couples TRBV12-3 or TRBV12-4 to TRBJ1-2, with D maybe TRBD1 (5 bases). V was clipped by 5 bases and J by 4 bases, with 20 bases between them. The CDR3 spans 16 residues. The CDR3 spells CASSPFSAGLTYGYTF. CDR3 nucleotides: TGTGCCAGCAGTCCATTTTCGGCAGGGTTAACCTATGGCTACACCTTC.

V and J are TRBV27 and TRBJ2-3; 12 bases match TRBD2. This CDR3 region has 15 residues. With 6 bases clipped from V and 5 bases from J, the junction kept 6 bases outside the gene matches. Germline values: CDR1 MNHEY, CDR2 SMNVEV (reference sequence). The CDR3 here is CASSPLAGGGDTQYF. The DNA for the CDR3 is TGTGCCAGCAGCCCCCTAGCGGGAGGGGGAGATACGCAGTATTTT.

This chain links TRBV19 with TRBJ2-7; the D gene could be TRBD1 or TRBD2 (5 bases each). V lost 1 base and J 6 bases, leaving 10 bases between the germline ends. This CDR3 has 13 amino acids. Germline assignment: CDR1 LNHDA and CDR2 SQIVND (reference sequence). Here the CDR3 DNA reads TGTGCCAGTAGTATAGCCCAGAGGGGCGAGCAGTACTTC. This codes for CASSIAQRGEQYF.

The chain combines TRBV3-1 with TRBJ1-1, with 7 bases lining up with TRBD1. The germline V gene encodes CDR1 LGHDT and CDR2 YNNKEL (reference sequence). The CDR3 totals 16 residues. The V gene end was trimmed by 0 bases and the J gene end by 2 bases; junction bases not matched to a gene: 6. The chain's CDR3 is CASSQDLGQRNTEAFF. The CDR3 DNA follows: TGTGCCAGCAGCCAAGATCTGGGACAGAGAAACACTGAAGCTTTCTTT.

The rearrangement joins TRBV13 to TRBJ2-2; D possibly corresponds to TRBD1 (5 bases). CDR1 is PRHDT, CDR2 FYEKMQ, per germline (reference sequence). The CDR3 runs 16 residues. Trimming shortened V by 4 bases and J by 1 base, and 13 bases separated the two germline ends. CDR3 nucleotides: TGTGCCAGCAGCTCGTGGCAGGACAAGAACACCGGGGAGCTGTTTTTT. It specifies CASSSWQDKNTGELFF.

The chain employs TRBV29-1 and TRBJ2-7; no reliable D call. Germline CDR1 SQVTM, CDR2 ANQGSEA. The CDR3 contains 13 residues. The germline V and J ends were trimmed by 7 bases and 0 bases, with 13 bases remaining between them. The chain's CDR3 is CSANPGSSYEQYF. The CDR3 nucleotides are TGCAGCGCTAATCCGGGTAGCTCCTACGAGCAGTACTTC.

V gene TRBV27 combines with J gene TRBJ1-5, with D possibly matching TRBD1 (6 bases). This CDR3 has 16 amino acids. In germline, CDR1 is MNHEY, CDR2 SMNVEV (reference sequence). The V gene lost 2 bases and the J gene lost 4 bases, with 15 bases spanning the gap. CDR3 sequence reads: CASSLREERGNQPQHF. CDR3 sequence (DNA): TGTGCCAGCAGTTTAAGGGAGGAGAGGGGGAATCAGCCCCAGCATTTT.

J is TRBJ2-7 and V is TRBV12-3 or TRBV12-4; D gene uncertain. The length of the CDR3 is 12 residues. The germline V and J ends were trimmed by 3 bases and 3 bases, with 6 bases remaining between them. The CDR3 DNA follows: TGTGCCAGCAGTTTCCCCCACTACGAGCAGTACTTC. Protein: CASSFPHYEQYF.

The chain links TRBV27 to TRBJ1-2; 8 positions match TRBD1. Germline V gene data show CDR1 as MNHEY and CDR2 as SMNVEV (reference sequence). The CDR3 runs 17 residues. Unmatched junction bases numbered 12, after V lost 6 bases and J lost 0 bases. The CDR3 nucleotides read TGTGCCAGCAGCCTGATGCAGGGGGCGGCTACTAACTATGGCTACACCTTC. It codes for CASSLMQGAATNYGYTF.